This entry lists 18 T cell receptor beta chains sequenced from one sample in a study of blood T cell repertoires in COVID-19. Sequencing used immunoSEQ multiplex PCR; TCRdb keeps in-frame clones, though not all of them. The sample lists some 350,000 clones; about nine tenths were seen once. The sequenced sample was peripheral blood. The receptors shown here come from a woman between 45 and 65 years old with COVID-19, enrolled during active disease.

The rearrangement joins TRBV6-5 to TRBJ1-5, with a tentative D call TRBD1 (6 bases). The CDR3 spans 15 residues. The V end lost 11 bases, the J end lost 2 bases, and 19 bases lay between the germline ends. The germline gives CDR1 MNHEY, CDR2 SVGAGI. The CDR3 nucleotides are TGTGCCGCAAGAGGGGGGGGCTCAGGCAATCAGCCCCAGCATTTT. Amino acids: CAARGGGSGNQPQHF.

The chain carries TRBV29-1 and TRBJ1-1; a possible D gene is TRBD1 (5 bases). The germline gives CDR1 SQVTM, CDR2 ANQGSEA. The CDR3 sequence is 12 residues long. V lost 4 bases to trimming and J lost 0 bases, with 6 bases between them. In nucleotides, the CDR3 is TGCAGCGTTGGACAGATGAACACTGAAGCTTTCTTT. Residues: CSVGQMNTEAFF.

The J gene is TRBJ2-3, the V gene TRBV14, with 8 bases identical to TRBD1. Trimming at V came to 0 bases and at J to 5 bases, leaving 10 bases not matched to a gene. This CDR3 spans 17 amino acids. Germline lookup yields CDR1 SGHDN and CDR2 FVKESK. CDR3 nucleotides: TGTGCCAGCAGCCAAGATGTTCACAGGGGGAGGAAAGATACGCAGTATTTT. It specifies CASSQDVHRGRKDTQYF.

The DNA for the CDR3 is TGTGCCAGCAGCCAAGGACTAGCGGGAGTCTCCTACGAGCAGTACTTC. It specifies CASSQGLAGVSYEQYF. The chain carries TRBV3-1 (or the pseudogene TRBV3-2) and TRBJ2-7; TRBD2 aligns across 12 bases. The CDR3 covers 16 residues. V dropped 1 base and J dropped 0; count of bases not matched to a gene: 1. CDR1 is LGHDT and CDR2 is YNNKEL in the germline V gene (reference sequence).

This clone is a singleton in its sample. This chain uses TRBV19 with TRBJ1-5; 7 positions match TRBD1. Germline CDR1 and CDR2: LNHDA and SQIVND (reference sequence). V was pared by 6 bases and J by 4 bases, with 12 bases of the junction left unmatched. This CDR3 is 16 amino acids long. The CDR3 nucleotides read TGTGCCAGTAGAGCTCGAACTGACAGGGTTAATCAGCCCCAGCATTTT. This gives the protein CASRARTDRVNQPQHF.

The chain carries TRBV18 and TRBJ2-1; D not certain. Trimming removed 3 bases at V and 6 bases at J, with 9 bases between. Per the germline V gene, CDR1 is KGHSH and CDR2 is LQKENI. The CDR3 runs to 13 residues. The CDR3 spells CASSPPIPNEQFF. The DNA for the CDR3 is TGTGCCAGCTCACCTCCCATCCCCAATGAGCAGTTCTTC. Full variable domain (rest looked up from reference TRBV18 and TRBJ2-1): NAGVMQNPRHLVRRRGQEARLRCSPMKGHSHVYWYRQLPEEGLKFMVYLQKENIIDESGMPKERFSAEFPKEGPSILRIQQVVRGDSAAYFCASSPPIPNEQFFGPGTRLTVL.

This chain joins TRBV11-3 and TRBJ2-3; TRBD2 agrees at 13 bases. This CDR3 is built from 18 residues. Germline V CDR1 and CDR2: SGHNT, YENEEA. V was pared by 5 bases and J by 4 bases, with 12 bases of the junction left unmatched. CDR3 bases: TGTGCCAGCAGCCCAGTGGTTGGACTAGCGGGAGCAGCAGATACGCAGTATTTT. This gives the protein CASSPVVGLAGAADTQYF.

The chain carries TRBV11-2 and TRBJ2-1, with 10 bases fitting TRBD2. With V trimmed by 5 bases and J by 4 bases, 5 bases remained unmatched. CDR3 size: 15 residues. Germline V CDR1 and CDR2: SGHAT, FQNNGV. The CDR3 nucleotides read TGTGCCAGCAGCCTTAGCGGGAGGCTTTACAATGAGCAGTTCTTC. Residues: CASSLSGRLYNEQFF.

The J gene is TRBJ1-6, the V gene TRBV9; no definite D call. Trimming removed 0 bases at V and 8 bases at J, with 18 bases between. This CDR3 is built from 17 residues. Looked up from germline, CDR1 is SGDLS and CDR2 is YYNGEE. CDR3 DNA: TGTGCCAGCAGCGTAGGGCCTGGAGAGGGTTTTGATTCACCCCTCCACTTT. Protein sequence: CASSVGPGEGFDSPLHF.

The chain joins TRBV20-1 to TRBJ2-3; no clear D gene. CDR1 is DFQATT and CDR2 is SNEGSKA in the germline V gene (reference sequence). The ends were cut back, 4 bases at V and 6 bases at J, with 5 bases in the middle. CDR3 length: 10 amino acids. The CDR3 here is CSANTDTQYF. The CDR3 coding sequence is TGCAGTGCTAACACCGATACGCAGTATTTT.

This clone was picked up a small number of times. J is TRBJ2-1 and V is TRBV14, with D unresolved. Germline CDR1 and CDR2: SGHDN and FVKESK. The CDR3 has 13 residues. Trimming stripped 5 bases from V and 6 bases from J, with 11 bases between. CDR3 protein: CASSYLGPNEQFF. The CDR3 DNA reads TGTGCCAGCAGCTACCTAGGCCCCAATGAGCAGTTCTTC.

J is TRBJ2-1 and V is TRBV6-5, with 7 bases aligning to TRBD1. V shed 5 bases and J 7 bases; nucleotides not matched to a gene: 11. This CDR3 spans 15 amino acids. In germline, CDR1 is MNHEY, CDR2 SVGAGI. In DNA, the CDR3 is TGTGCCAGCAGTATCGGACAGGTAGTGAAGAATGAGCAGTTCTTC. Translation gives CASSIGQVVKNEQFF.

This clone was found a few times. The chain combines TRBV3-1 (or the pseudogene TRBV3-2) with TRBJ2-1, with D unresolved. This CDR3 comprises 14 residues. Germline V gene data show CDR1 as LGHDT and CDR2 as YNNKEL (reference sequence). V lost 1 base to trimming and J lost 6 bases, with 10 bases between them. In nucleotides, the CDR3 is TGTGCCAGCAGCCAAGGGCTCCTCATCAATGAGCAGTTCTTC. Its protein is CASSQGLLINEQFF.

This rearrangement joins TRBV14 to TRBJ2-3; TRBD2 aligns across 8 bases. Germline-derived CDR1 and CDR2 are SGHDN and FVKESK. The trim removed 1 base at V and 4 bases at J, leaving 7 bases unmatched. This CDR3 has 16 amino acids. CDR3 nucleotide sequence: TGTGCCAGCAGCCAAGGTGGAGCGGGAGCGGCAGATACGCAGTATTTT. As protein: CASSQGGAGAADTQYF. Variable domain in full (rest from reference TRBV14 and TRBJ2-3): EAGVTQFPSHSVIEKGQTVTLRCDPISGHDNLYWYRRVMGKEIKFLLHFVKESKQDESGMPNNRFLAERTGGTYSTLKVQPAELEDSGVYFCASSQGGAGAADTQYFGPGTRLTVL.

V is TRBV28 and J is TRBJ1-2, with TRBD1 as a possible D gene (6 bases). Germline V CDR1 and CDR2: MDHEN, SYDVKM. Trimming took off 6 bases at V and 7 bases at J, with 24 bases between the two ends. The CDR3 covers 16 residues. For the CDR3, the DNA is TGTGCCAGCAGCAGAACCGGGACACCACGCGGAGGTGGCTACACCTTC. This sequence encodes CASSRTGTPRGGGYTF.

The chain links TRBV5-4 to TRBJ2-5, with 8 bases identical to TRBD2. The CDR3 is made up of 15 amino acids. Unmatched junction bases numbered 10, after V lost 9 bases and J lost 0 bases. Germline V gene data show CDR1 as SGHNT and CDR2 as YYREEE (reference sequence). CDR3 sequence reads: CATSGGGTNQETQYF. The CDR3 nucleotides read TGTGCCACCTCCGGGGGGGGAACCAACCAAGAGACCCAGTACTTC.

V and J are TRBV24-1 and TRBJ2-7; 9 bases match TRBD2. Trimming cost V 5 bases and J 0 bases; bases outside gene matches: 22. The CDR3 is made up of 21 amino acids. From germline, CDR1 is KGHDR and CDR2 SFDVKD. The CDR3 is CATSGAGGSQSYHLSSYEQYF. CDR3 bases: TGTGCCACCAGTGGGGCGGGAGGGTCCCAATCATACCATTTAAGCTCCTACGAGCAGTACTTC.

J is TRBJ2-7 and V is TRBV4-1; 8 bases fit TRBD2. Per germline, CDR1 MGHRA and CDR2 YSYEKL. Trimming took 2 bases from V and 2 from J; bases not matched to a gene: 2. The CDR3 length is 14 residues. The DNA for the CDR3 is TGCGCCAGCAGCCAACGGGAGGGGGCCTACGAGCAGTACTTC. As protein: CASSQREGAYEQYF.